The clone carrying this T cell receptor beta chain has ten or more counts. The antigen remains undetermined. The data were taken from a study of T cells in Graves' hyperthyroidism and ophthalmopathy. Study-level background: It was at initial diagnosis, before any treatment, that peripheral blood was collected.

On the basis of clinical symptoms, serum thyroxine and TRAb, thyroid ultrasound and orbital computed tomography, diagnoses were made. Researchers took RNA transcripts and amplified the TCR beta CDR3 regions from them. A set of HTBI primers served as the primers for a first-round RT-PCR of the TCR CDR3. TCRdb recomputed calls from the multiplex PCR reads with MiXCR, one row per CDR3 protein. The sample gives hundreds of thousands of distinct CDR3 sequences, around a sixth of which show up once; 7.5% to 8% is in the top ten. Broader study findings: Ophthalmopathy onset followed model prediction by a median approximately 5.9 months.

Per the germline V gene, CDR1 is SGHNT and CDR2 is YENEEA. J lost 0 bases, V lost 1 base, and 2 bases had no gene match. The CDR3 totals 17 residues. Sequences were obtained from blood. The chain employs TRBV11-3 and TRBJ2-6; 8 bases line up with TRBD1. The sequence came from a woman in her late teens or twenties with Graves' hyperthyroidism. CDR3 sequence reads: CASSLGTGISGANVLTF. CDR3 nucleotides: TGTGCCAGCAGCTTAGGGACAGGGATCTCTGGGGCCAACGTCCTGACTTTC.